The 30 T cell receptor beta chains below were found in one sample sequenced in a study of blood T cell repertoires in COVID-19. The method was immunoSEQ multiplex PCR; TCRdb's version includes in-frame clones alone and lacks a portion of them. This sample yields approximately 240,000 clones, of which 85% are seen a single time; 2.5% to 3.5% belongs to the top ten. Source material: peripheral blood. These TCRs come from a man aged 45-60 years who had recovered from COVID-19.

The V call is TRBV5-1, the J call TRBJ1-4; D might be TRBD1 (5 bases). V was trimmed by 4 bases and J by 3 bases, leaving 7 bases between them. CDR1 is SGHRS, CDR2 YFSETQ, per germline. The CDR3 totals 13 residues. CDR3 protein: CASSRDSNEKLFF. CDR3 coding DNA: TGCGCCAGCAGCCGGGACTCTAATGAAAAACTGTTTTTT. The variable domain in full, with the rest retrieved from reference TRBV5-1 and TRBJ1-4, is KAGVTQTPRYLIKTRGQQVTLSCSPISGHRSVSWYQQTPGQGLQFLFEYFSETQRNKGNFPGRFSGRQFSNSRSEMNVSTLELGDSALYLCASSRDSNEKLFFGSGTQLSVL.

The rearrangement links TRBV11-2 to TRBJ2-6; D is unclear. V was pared by 0 bases and J by 0 bases, with 9 bases between. The CDR3 is made up of 17 amino acids. Germline-derived CDR1 and CDR2 are SGHAT and FQNNGV. The CDR3 DNA sequence: TGTGCCAGCAGCTTAGATACTCGCCTCTCTGGGGCCAACGTCCTGACTTTC. It translates to CASSLDTRLSGANVLTF.

This clone was seen ten or more times. The rearrangement uses TRBV9 and TRBJ1-3; 12 bases match TRBD1. The CDR3 runs 16 residues. Germline CDR1 is SGDLS and CDR2 is YYNGEE. The ends lost 2 bases at V and 5 bases at J; junction bases unmatched: 5. The CDR3 sequence is CASSVSGQGARNTIYF. In nucleotides, the CDR3 is TGTGCCAGCAGCGTCTCGGGACAGGGGGCGCGAAACACCATATATTTT.

The J gene is TRBJ1-2, the V gene TRBV28; 9 bases agree with TRBD1. CDR1 and CDR2 from the germline V gene are MDHEN and SYDVKM. V was clipped by 6 bases and J by 7 bases; unmatched bases: 12. The CDR3 extends over 15 amino acids. In DNA, the CDR3 is TGTGCCAGCAGACCACCTGGCGGGACAGGGCTTGGCTACACCTTC. Translation gives CASRPPGGTGLGYTF.

The chain links TRBV19 to TRBJ2-3, with 10 bases fitting TRBD2. Germline-derived CDR1 and CDR2 are LNHDA and SQIVND (reference sequence). This CDR3 has 22 amino acids. V lost 3 bases, J lost 2 bases, and 23 bases stayed unmatched. The CDR3 nucleotides are TGTGCCAGTAGTATGCGGGGATCCGGAGGGAGCGGGAGGGCCGGTCTCACAGATACGCAGTATTTT. Its translation is CASSMRGSGGSGRAGLTDTQYF.

The genes are TRBV19 and TRBJ2-1, with D possibly being TRBD2 (6 bases). Trimming shortened V by 3 bases and J by 3 bases, and 15 bases separated the two germline ends. This CDR3 region has 16 residues. The germline CDR1 and CDR2 sequences are LNHDA and SQIVND (reference sequence). The CDR3 bases are TGTGCCAGTAGTATGTTCGGGGGAGTTAACTACAATGAGCAGTTCTTC. Translated: CASSMFGGVNYNEQFF. The complete variable domain, with remaining parts taken from reference TRBV19 and TRBJ2-1, reads DGGITQSPKYLFRKEGQNVTLSCEQNLNHDAMYWYRQDPGQGLRLIYYSQIVNDFQKGDIAEGYSVSREKKESFPLTVTSAQKNPTAFYLCASSMFGGVNYNEQFFGPGTRLTVL.

V is TRBV24-1 and J is TRBJ2-3; D possibly corresponds to TRBD1 (5 bases). The V end was cut by 0 bases, the J end by 1 base, with 16 bases between. The CDR3 covers 18 residues. Germline CDR1 is KGHDR and CDR2 is SFDVKD. Written as DNA, the CDR3 is TGTGCCACCAGTGATTTGATTGGCCAGGGCCTGGGCACAGATACGCAGTATTTT. Translating gives CATSDLIGQGLGTDTQYF.

The V gene is TRBV6-6, the J gene TRBJ2-1; 9 bases match TRBD2. The junction had 12 bases not matched to a gene; V was cut back by 5 bases and J by 4 bases. CDR1 is MNHNY, CDR2 SVGAGI, per germline (reference sequence). CDR3 size: 17 residues. The CDR3 sequence is CASSPSTSGDLYNEQFF. Here the CDR3 DNA reads TGTGCCAGCAGTCCCTCGACTAGCGGAGACCTTTACAATGAGCAGTTCTTC.

The CDR3 region has the DNA TGTGCCAGCAGGAGATACAGGGCCCGGTCACCCCTCCACTTT. Translating it yields CASRRYRARSPLHF. V usage is TRBV6-5 and J usage is TRBJ1-6; TRBD1 is a possible D gene (6 bases). Germline loops: CDR1 MNHEY, CDR2 SVGAGI. V was clipped by 6 bases and J by 10 bases, with 16 bases between them. The CDR3 runs 14 residues.

The V and J genes are TRBV28 and TRBJ2-7, with 11 bases identical to TRBD2. Germline V gene sequence: CDR1 MDHEN, CDR2 SYDVKM. The V gene end was trimmed by 4 bases and the J gene end by 3 bases; junction bases not matched to a gene: 11. There are 17 residues in the CDR3. CDR3 nucleotide sequence: TGTGCCAGCAGTTCGAGAGCCACTAGCGGGAGAGGCTACGAGCAGTACTTC. Protein: CASSSRATSGRGYEQYF.

The J gene is TRBJ2-1, the V gene TRBV6-5; 12 bases are a match to TRBD2. CDR1 is MNHEY, CDR2 SVGAGI, per germline. The CDR3 sequence is 16 residues long. Trimming removed 2 bases from V and 10 bases from J; junction bases left unmatched: 9. The CDR3 spells CASSYTLAGGGNEQFF. CDR3 DNA sequence: TGTGCCAGCAGTTACACCCTAGCGGGAGGGGGCAACGAGCAGTTCTTC.

The rearrangement joins TRBV28 to TRBJ2-7; 12 bases line up with TRBD2. The CDR3 is made up of 16 amino acids. CDR1 and CDR2 (germline): MDHEN, SYDVKM. V lost 5 bases, J lost 0 bases, and 5 bases stayed unmatched. The CDR3 here is CASSLKTSGSSYEQYF. CDR3 sequence (DNA): TGTGCCAGCAGTCTCAAGACTAGCGGGAGCTCCTACGAGCAGTACTTC.

V and J are TRBV3-1 (or the pseudogene TRBV3-2) and TRBJ1-3; TRBD1 might be the D (5 bases). V was clipped by 1 base and J by 3 bases, with 13 bases between them. The CDR3 is 16 residues long. The germline gives CDR1 LGHDT, CDR2 YNNKEL (reference sequence). The CDR3 is CASSQGGAKNGNTIYF. The CDR3 DNA follows: TGTGCCAGCAGCCAAGGCGGGGCGAAGAATGGAAACACCATATATTTT.

The genes are TRBV20-1 and TRBJ2-5; D perhaps matches TRBD2 (6 bases). CDR3 size: 14 residues. The V gene's germline CDR1 is DFQATT and CDR2 SNEGSKA (reference sequence). Between the trimmed V and J ends, which lost 3 bases and 5 bases, there was a span of 16 bases. CDR3 sequence (DNA): TGCAGTGCTAGTTTGCTGGGGGGAGGCGAGACCCAGTACTTC. Translation gives CSASLLGGGETQYF.

V is TRBV27 and J is TRBJ2-7; 7 positions match TRBD1. CDR3 length equals 13 residues. J was trimmed by 2 bases and V by 7 bases; bases with no gene match: 5. The germline gives CDR1 MNHEY, CDR2 SMNVEV (reference sequence). CDR3 bases: TGTGCCAGCAAGTTGACAGGGCCCTACGAGCAGTACTTC. It translates to CASKLTGPYEQYF.

This chain uses TRBV28 with TRBJ2-7, with TRBD2 matching over 10 bases. V was clipped by 7 bases and J by 3 bases; unmatched bases: 6. Per germline, CDR1 MDHEN and CDR2 SYDVKM. CDR3 length: 14 amino acids. The chain's CDR3 is CASTLAGVVYEQYF. CDR3 sequence (DNA): TGTGCCAGCACTCTAGCGGGAGTTGTCTACGAGCAGTACTTC.

The rearrangement links TRBV6-5 to TRBJ1-4; D gene ambiguous. V was shortened by 6 bases and J by 0 bases, with 8 bases between the two germline ends. The CDR3 consists of 14 residues. CDR1 is MNHEY, CDR2 SVGAGI, per germline. This chain's CDR3 is CASRRSPTNEKLFF. As DNA, the CDR3 is TGTGCCAGCAGGAGGTCACCAACTAATGAAAAACTGTTTTTT.

This chain joins TRBV6-1 and TRBJ1-6, with a possible D match to TRBD1 (5 bases). Trimming pared 0 bases from V and 4 bases from J, leaving 13 bases between. CDR3 length: 17 amino acids. Germline lookup yields CDR1 MNHNS and CDR2 SASEGT. In nucleotides, the CDR3 is TGTGCCAGCAGTGAAGCGGAGGCAGGGAGGTATAATTCACCCCTCCACTTT. This sequence encodes CASSEAEAGRYNSPLHF.

The V gene is TRBV28, the J gene TRBJ1-3, with 8 bases lining up with TRBD1. The trim removed 8 bases at V and 5 bases at J, leaving 8 bases unmatched. The CDR3 consists of 14 residues. CDR1 MDHEN and CDR2 SYDVKM come from the germline V gene. This CDR3 reads CASVTDRVRNTIYF. DNA of the CDR3: TGTGCCAGCGTTACGGACAGGGTCAGAAACACCATATATTTT.

V gene TRBV15 combines with J gene TRBJ1-5, with 8 bases aligning to TRBD1. The CDR3 loop spans 15 amino acids. The germline V gene encodes CDR1 LNHNV and CDR2 YYDKDF (reference sequence). The trim removed 5 bases at V and 0 bases at J, leaving 3 bases unmatched. The CDR3 DNA reads TGTGCCACCAGCCGACAGGGGAATAGCAATCAGCCCCAGCATTTT. It translates to CATSRQGNSNQPQHF.

V and J are TRBV2 and TRBJ2-3; 9 nucleotides agree with TRBD2. The CDR3 totals 15 residues. In germline, CDR1 is SNHLY, CDR2 FYNNEI. The trim removed 5 bases at V and 3 bases at J, leaving 6 bases unmatched. CDR3 protein: CASSRGSGRTDTQYF. The CDR3, as DNA: TGTGCCAGCAGTAGAGGTAGCGGGAGAACAGATACGCAGTATTTT.

This clone appeared many times. The rearrangement uses TRBV5-1 and TRBJ1-6; a weak D match, TRBD1 (6 bases). CDR1 and CDR2 from the germline V gene are SGHRS and YFSETQ. The V gene lost 0 bases and the J gene lost 8 bases, with 18 bases spanning the gap. This CDR3 is built from 17 residues. CDR3 DNA sequence: TGCGCCAGCAGCTTGGGGGCTACAGGGAGCAGATATTCACCCCTCCACTTT. Protein sequence: CASSLGATGSRYSPLHF. Complete variable domain (other parts from reference TRBV5-1 and TRBJ1-6): KAGVTQTPRYLIKTRGQQVTLSCSPISGHRSVSWYQQTPGQGLQFLFEYFSETQRNKGNFPGRFSGRQFSNSRSEMNVSTLELGDSALYLCASSLGATGSRYSPLHFGNGTRLTVT.

The chain joins TRBV28 to TRBJ1-3, with D perhaps matching TRBD1 (5 bases). Germline lookup yields CDR1 MDHEN and CDR2 SYDVKM. Trimming pared 6 bases from V and 5 bases from J, leaving 26 bases between. The length of the CDR3 is 18 residues. CDR3 sequence: CASSRAGGVSLLRNTIYF. The CDR3 bases are TGTGCCAGCAGCAGGGCGGGGGGAGTGAGCCTCCTACGAAACACCATATATTTT.

The J gene is TRBJ2-7, the V gene TRBV6-6; 7 nucleotides match TRBD1. The CDR3 loop spans 14 amino acids. CDR1 and CDR2 (germline): MNHNY, SVGAGI (reference sequence). V trimming: 2 bases; J trimming: 6 bases; junction bases outside the gene matches: 7. CDR3 coding DNA: TGTGCCAGCAGTTACGCAGACAGGGCTGGCGAGCAGTACTTC. Residues: CASSYADRAGEQYF.

The V gene is TRBV6-5, the J gene TRBJ2-3; 7 bases fit TRBD1. The V gene end was trimmed by 6 bases and the J gene end by 2 bases; junction bases not matched to a gene: 8. CDR3 size: 15 residues. CDR1 is MNHEY and CDR2 is SVGAGI in the germline V gene. The CDR3 loop is CASSPTGAFTDTQYF. The CDR3 DNA reads as TGTGCCAGCAGCCCCACAGGGGCGTTCACAGATACGCAGTATTTT.

This chain uses TRBV15 with TRBJ2-5; D is unresolved. Trimming removed 0 bases from V and 1 base from J, with 12 bases in between. The CDR3 sequence is 16 residues long. Germline V CDR1 and CDR2: LNHNV, YYDKDF (reference sequence). CDR3 sequence (DNA): TGTGCCACCAGCAGAGATATTATCGCAGGCCAAGAGACCCAGTACTTC. Protein sequence: CATSRDIIAGQETQYF.

V gene TRBV5-4 combines with J gene TRBJ2-1; possibly TRBD2 for D (6 bases). Trimming took 4 bases from V and 9 from J, leaving 20 bases between them. This CDR3 region has 15 residues. Looked up from germline, CDR1 is SGHNT and CDR2 is YYREEE (reference sequence). The CDR3 coding sequence is TGTGCCAGCAGCCCACTAGCTAACAATGCACCTGAGCAGTTCTTC. Protein sequence: CASSPLANNAPEQFF.

The J gene is TRBJ2-1, the V gene TRBV19; TRBD1 aligns across 7 bases. The CDR3 totals 12 residues. V lost 6 bases to trimming and J lost 5 bases; unmatched junction nucleotides: 1. Germline CDR1 and CDR2: LNHDA and SQIVND (reference sequence). This chain's CDR3 is CASSRGNNEQFF. The CDR3 DNA follows: TGTGCCAGTAGCAGGGGGAACAATGAGCAGTTCTTC.

This sequence joins TRBV11-2 and TRBJ2-7; 7 nucleotides line up with TRBD1. CDR1 SGHAT and CDR2 FQNNGV come from the germline V gene. There are 15 residues in the CDR3. The trim removed 3 bases at V and 0 bases at J, leaving 5 bases unmatched. The CDR3 nucleotides read TGTGCCAGCAGCTTCCCCGGGACAGCCTCCTACGAGCAGTACTTC. Its translation is CASSFPGTASYEQYF.

The V call is TRBV27, the J call TRBJ1-5; D call uncertain. Trimming took 5 bases from V and 7 from J, leaving 12 bases between them. Germline CDR1 reads MNHEY; CDR2 reads SMNVEV (reference sequence). The CDR3 has 13 residues. The chain's CDR3 is CASSREFRQPQHF. The CDR3 bases are TGTGCCAGCAGTCGCGAATTCCGGCAGCCCCAGCATTTT.